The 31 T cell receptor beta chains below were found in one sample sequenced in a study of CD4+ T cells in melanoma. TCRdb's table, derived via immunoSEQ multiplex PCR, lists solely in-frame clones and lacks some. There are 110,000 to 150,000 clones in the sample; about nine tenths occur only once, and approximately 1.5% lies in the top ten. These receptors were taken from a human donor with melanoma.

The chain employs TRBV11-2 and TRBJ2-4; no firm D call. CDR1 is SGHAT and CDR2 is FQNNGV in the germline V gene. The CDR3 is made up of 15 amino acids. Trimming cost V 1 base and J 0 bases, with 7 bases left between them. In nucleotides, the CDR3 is TGTGCCAGCAGCTTAGGGGGTGCAGCCAAAAACATTCAGTACTTC. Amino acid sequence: CASSLGGAAKNIQYF.

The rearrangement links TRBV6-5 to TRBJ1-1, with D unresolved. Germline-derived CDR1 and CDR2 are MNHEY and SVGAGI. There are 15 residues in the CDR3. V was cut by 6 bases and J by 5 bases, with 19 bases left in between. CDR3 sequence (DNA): TGTGCCAGCAGGGCCCGGTCGGGGATTCGTACTGAAGCTTTCTTT. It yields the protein CASRARSGIRTEAFF.

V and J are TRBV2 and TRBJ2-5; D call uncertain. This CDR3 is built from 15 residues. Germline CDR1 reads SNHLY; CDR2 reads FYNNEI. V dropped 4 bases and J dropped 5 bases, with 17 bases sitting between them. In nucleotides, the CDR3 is TGTGCCAGCAGTGCGGAAGGAGTTTCTAGTGAGACCCAGTACTTC. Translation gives CASSAEGVSSETQYF. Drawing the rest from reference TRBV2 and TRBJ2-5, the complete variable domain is EPEVTQTPSHQVTQMGQEVILRCVPISNHLYFYWYRQILGQKVEFLVSFYNNEISEKSEIFDDQFSVERPDGSNFTLKIRSTKLEDSAMYFCASSAEGVSSETQYFGPGTRLLVL.

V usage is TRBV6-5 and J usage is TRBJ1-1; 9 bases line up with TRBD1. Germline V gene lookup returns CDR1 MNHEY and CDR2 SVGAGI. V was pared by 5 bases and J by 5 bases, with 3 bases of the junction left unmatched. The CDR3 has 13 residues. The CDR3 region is CASSAGQGTEAFF. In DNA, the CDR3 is TGTGCCAGCAGTGCCGGACAGGGGACTGAAGCTTTCTTT.

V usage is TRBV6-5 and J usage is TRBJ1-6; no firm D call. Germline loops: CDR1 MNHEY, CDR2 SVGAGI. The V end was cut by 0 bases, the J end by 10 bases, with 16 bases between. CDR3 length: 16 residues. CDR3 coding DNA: TGTGCCAGCAGTTACTCGCGGAGATCTGTAGAATCACCCCTCCACTTT. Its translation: CASSYSRRSVESPLHF.

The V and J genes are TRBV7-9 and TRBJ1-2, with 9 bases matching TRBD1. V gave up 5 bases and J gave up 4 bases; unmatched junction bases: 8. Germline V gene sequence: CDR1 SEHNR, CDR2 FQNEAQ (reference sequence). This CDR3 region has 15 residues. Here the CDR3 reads CASSRSGQGTYGYTF. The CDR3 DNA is TGTGCCAGCAGCCGCTCGGGACAGGGTACCTATGGCTACACCTTC. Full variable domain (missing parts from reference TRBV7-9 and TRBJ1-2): DTGVSQNPRHKITKRGQNVTFRCDPISEHNRLYWYRQTLGQGPEFLTYFQNEAQLEKSRLLSDRFSAERPKGSFSTLEIQRTEQGDSAMYLCASSRSGQGTYGYTFGSGTRLTVV.

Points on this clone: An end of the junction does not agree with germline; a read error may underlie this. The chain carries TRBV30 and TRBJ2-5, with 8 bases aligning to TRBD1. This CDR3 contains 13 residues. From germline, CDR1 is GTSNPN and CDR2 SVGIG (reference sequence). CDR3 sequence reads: CAWSRGLQEAQYF. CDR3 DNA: TGTGCCTGGAGCAGGGGGCTCCAAGAGGCCCAGTACTTC. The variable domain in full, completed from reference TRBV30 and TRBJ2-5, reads SQTIHQWPATLVQPVGSPLSLECTVEGTSNPNLYWYRQAAGRGLQLLFYSVGIGQISSEVPQNLSASRPQDRQFILSSKKLLLSDSGFYLCAWSRGLQEAQYFGPGTRLLVL.

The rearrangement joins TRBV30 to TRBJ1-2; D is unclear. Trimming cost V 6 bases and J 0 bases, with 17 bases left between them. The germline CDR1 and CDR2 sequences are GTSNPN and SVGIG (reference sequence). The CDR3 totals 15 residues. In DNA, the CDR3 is TGTGCCTGTATTCCGGGTCTACCCACTAACTATGGCTACACCTTC. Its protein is CACIPGLPTNYGYTF.

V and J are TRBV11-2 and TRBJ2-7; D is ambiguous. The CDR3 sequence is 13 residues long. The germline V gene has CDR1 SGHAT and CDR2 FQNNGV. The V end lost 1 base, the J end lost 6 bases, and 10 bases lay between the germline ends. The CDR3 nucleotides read TGTGCCAGCAGCTTAGGAGAAGCGACCGAGCAGTACTTC. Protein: CASSLGEATEQYF.

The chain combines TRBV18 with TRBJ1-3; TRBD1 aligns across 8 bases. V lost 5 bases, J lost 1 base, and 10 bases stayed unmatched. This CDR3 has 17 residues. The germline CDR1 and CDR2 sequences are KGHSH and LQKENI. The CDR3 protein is CASSNLRQGASGNTIYF. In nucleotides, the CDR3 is TGTGCCAGCTCAAATCTTCGTCAGGGGGCTTCTGGAAACACCATATATTTT. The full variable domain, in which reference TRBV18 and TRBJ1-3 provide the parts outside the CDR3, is NAGVMQNPRHLVRRRGQEARLRCSPMKGHSHVYWYRQLPEEGLKFMVYLQKENIIDESGMPKERFSAEFPKEGPSILRIQQVVRGDSAAYFCASSNLRQGASGNTIYFGEGSWLTVV.

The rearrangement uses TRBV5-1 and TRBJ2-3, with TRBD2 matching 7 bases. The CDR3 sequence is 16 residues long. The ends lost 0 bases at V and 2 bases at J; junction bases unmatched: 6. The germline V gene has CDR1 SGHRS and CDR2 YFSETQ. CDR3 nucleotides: TGCGCCAGCAGCTTGGCCGGGGGGTTCACCACAGATACGCAGTATTTT. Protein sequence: CASSLAGGFTTDTQYF.

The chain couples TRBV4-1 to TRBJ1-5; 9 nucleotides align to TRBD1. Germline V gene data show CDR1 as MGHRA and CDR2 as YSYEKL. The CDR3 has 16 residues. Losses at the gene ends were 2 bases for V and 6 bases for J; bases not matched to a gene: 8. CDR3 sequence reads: CASSQYTGTGLQPQHF. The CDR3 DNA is TGCGCCAGCAGCCAATACACCGGGACAGGGCTTCAGCCCCAGCATTTT.

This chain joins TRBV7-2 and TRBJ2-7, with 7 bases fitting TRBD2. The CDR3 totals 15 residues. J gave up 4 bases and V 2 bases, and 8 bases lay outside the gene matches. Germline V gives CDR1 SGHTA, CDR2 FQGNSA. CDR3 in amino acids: CASSLRASGVYEQYF. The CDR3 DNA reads TGTGCCAGCAGCTTAAGGGCAAGCGGGGTTTACGAGCAGTACTTC. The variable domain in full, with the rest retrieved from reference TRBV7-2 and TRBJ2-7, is GAGVSQSPSNKVTEKGKDVELRCDPISGHTALYWYRQSLGQGLEFLIYFQGNSAPDKSGLPSDRFSAERTGGSVSTLTIQRTQQEDSAVYLCASSLRASGVYEQYFGPGTRLTVT.

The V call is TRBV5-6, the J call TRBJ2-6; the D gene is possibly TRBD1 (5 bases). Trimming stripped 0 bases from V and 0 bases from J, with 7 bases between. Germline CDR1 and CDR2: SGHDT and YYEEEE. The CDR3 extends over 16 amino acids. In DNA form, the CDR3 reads TGTGCCAGCAGCTTGGTCCAGGGCTCTGGGGCCAACGTCCTGACTTTC. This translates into CASSLVQGSGANVLTF.

In nucleotides, the CDR3 is TGTGCCAGCAGCCGCGGGACAGGCTCCTACAATGAGCAGTTCTTC. It specifies CASSRGTGSYNEQFF. The rearrangement uses TRBV7-3 and TRBJ2-1; 8 nucleotides match TRBD1. CDR3 length: 15 amino acids. V was clipped by 5 bases and J by 0 bases; unmatched bases: 3. Germline CDR1 reads SGHTA; CDR2 reads FQGTGA.

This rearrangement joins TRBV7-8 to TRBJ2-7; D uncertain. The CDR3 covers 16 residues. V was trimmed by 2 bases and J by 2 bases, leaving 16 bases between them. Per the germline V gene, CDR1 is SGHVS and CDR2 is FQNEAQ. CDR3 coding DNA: TGTGCCAGCAGCTTATTCGGTCGAACGATACCCTACGAGCAGTACTTC. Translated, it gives CASSLFGRTIPYEQYF.

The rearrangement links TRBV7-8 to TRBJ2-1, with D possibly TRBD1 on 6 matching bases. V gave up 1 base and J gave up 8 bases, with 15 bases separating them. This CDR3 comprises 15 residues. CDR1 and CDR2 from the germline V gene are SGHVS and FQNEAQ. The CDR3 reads CASSLGTGTSDEQFF. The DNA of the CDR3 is TGTGCCAGCAGCTTAGGGACTGGGACATCGGATGAGCAGTTCTTC.

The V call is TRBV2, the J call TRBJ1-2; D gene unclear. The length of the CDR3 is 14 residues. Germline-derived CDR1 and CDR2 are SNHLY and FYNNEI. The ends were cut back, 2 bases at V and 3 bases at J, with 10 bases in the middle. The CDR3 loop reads CASSEPPADYGYTF. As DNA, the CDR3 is TGTGCCAGCAGTGAACCCCCTGCTGACTATGGCTACACCTTC.

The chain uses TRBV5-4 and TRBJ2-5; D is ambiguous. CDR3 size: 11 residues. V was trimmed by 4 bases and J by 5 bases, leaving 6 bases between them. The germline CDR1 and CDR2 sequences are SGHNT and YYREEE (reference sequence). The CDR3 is CASSPGETQYF. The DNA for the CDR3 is TGTGCCAGCAGCCCTGGGGAGACCCAGTACTTC. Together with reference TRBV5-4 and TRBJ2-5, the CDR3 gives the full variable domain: ETGVTQSPTHLIKTRGQQVTLRCSSQSGHNTVSWYQQALGQGPQFIFQYYREEENGRGNFPPRFSGLQFPNYSSELNVNALELDDSALYLCASSPGETQYFGPGTRLLVL.

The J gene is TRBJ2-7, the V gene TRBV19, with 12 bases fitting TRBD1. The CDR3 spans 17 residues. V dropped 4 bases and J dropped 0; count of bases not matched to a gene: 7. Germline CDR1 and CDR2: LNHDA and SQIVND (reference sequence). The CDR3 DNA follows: TGTGCCAGTAGTACCCTGGGGACAGGGGGCGCCTCCTACGAGCAGTACTTC. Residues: CASSTLGTGGASYEQYF. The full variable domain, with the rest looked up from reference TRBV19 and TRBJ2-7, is DGGITQSPKYLFRKEGQNVTLSCEQNLNHDAMYWYRQDPGQGLRLIYYSQIVNDFQKGDIAEGYSVSREKKESFPLTVTSAQKNPTAFYLCASSTLGTGGASYEQYFGPGTRLTVT.

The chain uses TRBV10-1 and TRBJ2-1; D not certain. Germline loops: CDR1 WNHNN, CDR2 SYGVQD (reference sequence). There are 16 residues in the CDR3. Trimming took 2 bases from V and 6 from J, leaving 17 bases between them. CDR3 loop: CASSERTVSPLNEQFF. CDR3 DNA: TGCGCCAGCAGTGAGAGGACCGTGAGCCCCCTCAATGAGCAGTTCTTC.

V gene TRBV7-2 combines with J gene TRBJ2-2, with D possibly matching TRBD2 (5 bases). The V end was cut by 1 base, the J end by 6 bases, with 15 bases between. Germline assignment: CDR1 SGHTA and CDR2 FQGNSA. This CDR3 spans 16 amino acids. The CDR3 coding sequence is TGTGCCAGCAGCTTAGAATTCGGACTTTGGGCCGGGGAGCTGTTTTTT. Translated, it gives CASSLEFGLWAGELFF.

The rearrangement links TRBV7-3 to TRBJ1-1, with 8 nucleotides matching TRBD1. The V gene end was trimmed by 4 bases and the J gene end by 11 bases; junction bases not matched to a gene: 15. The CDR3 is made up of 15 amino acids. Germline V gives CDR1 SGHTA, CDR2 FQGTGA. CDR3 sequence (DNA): TGTGCCAGCAGCTCTGGGGTCCAGGGGGCGCATCGGGCTTTCTTT. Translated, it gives CASSSGVQGAHRAFF.

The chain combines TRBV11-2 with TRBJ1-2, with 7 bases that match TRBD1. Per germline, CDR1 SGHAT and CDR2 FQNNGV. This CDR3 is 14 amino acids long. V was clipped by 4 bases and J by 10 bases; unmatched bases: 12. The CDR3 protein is CASSSTRTGLVYTF. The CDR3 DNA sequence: TGTGCCAGCAGCTCGACTCGGACAGGCTTGGTCTACACCTTC.

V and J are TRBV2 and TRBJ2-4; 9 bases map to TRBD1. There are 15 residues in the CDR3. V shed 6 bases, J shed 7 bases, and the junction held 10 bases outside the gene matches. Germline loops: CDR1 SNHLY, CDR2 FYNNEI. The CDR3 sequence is CASREQGAIANIQYF. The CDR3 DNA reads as TGTGCCAGCAGGGAACAGGGGGCGATTGCGAACATTCAGTACTTC.

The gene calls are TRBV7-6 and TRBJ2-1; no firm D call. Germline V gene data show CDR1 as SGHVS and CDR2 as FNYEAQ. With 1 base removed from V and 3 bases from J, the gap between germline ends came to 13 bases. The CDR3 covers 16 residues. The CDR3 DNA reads TGTGCCAGCAGCTTAGAACCCAGCCACCTCTACAATGAGCAGTTCTTC. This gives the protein CASSLEPSHLYNEQFF.

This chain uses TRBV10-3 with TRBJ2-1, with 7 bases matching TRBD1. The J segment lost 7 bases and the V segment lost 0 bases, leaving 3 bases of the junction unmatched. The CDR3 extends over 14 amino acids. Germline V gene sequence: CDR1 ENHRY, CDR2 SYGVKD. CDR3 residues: CAISESTGPNEQFF. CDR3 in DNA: TGTGCCATCAGTGAGTCGACAGGGCCAAATGAGCAGTTCTTC.

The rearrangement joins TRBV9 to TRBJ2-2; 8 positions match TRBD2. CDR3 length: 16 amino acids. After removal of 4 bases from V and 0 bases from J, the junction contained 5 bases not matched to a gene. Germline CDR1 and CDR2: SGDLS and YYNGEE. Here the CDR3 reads CASSRAGGANTGELFF. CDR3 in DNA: TGTGCCAGCAGCCGCGCGGGGGGCGCGAACACCGGGGAGCTGTTTTTT.

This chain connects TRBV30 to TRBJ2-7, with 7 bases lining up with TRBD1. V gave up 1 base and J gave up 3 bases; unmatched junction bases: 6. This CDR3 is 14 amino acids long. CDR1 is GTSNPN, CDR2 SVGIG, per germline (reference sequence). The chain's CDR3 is CAWSGENRGYEQYF. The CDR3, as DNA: TGTGCCTGGAGTGGGGAGAACAGGGGCTACGAGCAGTACTTC.

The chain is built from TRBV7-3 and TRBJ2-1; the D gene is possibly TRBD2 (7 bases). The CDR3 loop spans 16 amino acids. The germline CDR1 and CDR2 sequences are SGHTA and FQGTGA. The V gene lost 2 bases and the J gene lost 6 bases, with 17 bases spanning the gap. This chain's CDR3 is CASSLDAGALLNEQFF. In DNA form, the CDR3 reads TGTGCCAGCAGCTTAGATGCGGGGGCTCTTCTCAATGAGCAGTTCTTC. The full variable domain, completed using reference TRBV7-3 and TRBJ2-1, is GAGVSQTPSNKVTEKGKYVELRCDPISGHTALYWYRQSLGQGPEFLIYFQGTGAADDSGLPNDRFFAVRPEGSVSTLKIQRTERGDSAVYLCASSLDAGALLNEQFFGPGTRLTVL.

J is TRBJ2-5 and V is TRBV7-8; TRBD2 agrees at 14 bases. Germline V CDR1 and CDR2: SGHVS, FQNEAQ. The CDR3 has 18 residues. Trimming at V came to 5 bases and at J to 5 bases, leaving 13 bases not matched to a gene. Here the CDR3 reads CASSADRTSGGWGETQYF. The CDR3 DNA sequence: TGTGCCAGCAGCGCAGATCGGACTAGCGGGGGGTGGGGGGAGACCCAGTACTTC. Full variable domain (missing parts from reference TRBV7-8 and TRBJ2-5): GAGVSQSPRYKVAKRGQDVALRCDPISGHVSLFWYQQALGQGPEFLTYFQNEAQLDKSGLPSDRFFAERPEGSVSTLKIQRTQQEDSAVYLCASSADRTSGGWGETQYFGPGTRLLVL.